This TCR beta chain was identified in a study of blood T cell repertoires in COVID-19. This clone was seen once. How the authors handled the data: Amplifying reference gene primers gave estimates of nucleated cell counts. Produced via immunoSEQ multiplex PCR; TCRdb's table is partial and in-frame only. The V and J calls and clone size are taken from that table; D and trimming were inferred from the DNA. The sample comprises about 100,000 clones, about four fifths of which are singletons, and about 4% rests with the top ten. The receptor was isolated from a woman between 65 and 79 years old with acute or convalescent COVID-19. The sample taken for sequencing was peripheral blood.

CDR3 sequence (DNA): TGTGCCAGCAGCTTAGCAGCGGTGGTAAGCTCACCCCTCCACTTT. Its protein product is CASSLAAVVSSPLHF. This chain uses TRBV7-2 with TRBJ1-6; no clear D gene. Germline V gene lookup returns CDR1 SGHTA and CDR2 FQGNSA. The V and J ends lost 0 bases and 10 bases respectively, with 13 bases between them. The CDR3 spans 15 residues.